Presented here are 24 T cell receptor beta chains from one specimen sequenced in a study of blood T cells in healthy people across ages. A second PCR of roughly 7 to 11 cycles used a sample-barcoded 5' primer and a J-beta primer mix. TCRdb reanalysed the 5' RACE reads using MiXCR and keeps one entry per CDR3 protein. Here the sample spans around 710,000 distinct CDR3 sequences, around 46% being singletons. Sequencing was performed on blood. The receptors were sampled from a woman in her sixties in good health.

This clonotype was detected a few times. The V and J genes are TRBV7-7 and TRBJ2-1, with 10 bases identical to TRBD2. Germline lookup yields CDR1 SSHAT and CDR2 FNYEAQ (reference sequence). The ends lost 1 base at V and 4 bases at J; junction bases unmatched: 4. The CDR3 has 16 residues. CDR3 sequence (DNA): TGTGCCAGCAGCTTAGAGGGGACTAGCGCATACAATGAGCAGTTCTTC. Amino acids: CASSLEGTSAYNEQFF. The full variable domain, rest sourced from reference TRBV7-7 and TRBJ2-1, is GAGVSQSPRYKVTKRGQDVTLRCDPISSHATLYWYQQALGQGPEFLTYFNYEAQPDKSGLPSDRFSAERPEGSISTLTIQRTEQRDSAMYRCASSLEGTSAYNEQFFGPGTRLTVL.

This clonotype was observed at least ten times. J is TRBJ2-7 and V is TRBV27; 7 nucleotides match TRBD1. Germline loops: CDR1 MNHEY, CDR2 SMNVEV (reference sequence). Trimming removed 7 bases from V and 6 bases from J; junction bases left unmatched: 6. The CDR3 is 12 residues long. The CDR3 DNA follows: TGTGCCAGCAAAGCAGGGGGAATCGAGCAGTACTTC. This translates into CASKAGGIEQYF.

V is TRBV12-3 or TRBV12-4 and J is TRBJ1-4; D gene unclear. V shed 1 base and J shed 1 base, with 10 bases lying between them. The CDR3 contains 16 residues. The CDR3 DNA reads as TGTGCCAGCAGTTTAGAGGGAAGGGTAACTAATGAAAAACTGTTTTTT. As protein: CASSLEGRVTNEKLFF.

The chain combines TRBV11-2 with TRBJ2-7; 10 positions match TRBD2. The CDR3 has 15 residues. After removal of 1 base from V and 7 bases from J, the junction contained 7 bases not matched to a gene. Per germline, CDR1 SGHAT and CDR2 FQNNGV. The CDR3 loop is CASSLGEREGGEQYF. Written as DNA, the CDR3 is TGTGCCAGCAGCTTAGGGGAGCGGGAGGGTGGTGAGCAGTACTTC. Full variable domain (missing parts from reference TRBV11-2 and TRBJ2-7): EAGVAQSPRYKIIEKRQSVAFWCNPISGHATLYWYQQILGQGPKLLIQFQNNGVVDDSQLPKDRFSAERLKGVDSTLKIQPAKLEDSAVYLCASSLGEREGGEQYFGPGTRLTVT.

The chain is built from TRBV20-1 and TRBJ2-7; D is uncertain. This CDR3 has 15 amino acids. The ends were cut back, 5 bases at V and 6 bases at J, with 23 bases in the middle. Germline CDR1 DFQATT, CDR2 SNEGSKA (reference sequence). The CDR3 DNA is TGCAGTGCTGAAATCTTTGATCTCCGAGTGGCCGAGCAGTACTTC. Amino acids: CSAEIFDLRVAEQYF.

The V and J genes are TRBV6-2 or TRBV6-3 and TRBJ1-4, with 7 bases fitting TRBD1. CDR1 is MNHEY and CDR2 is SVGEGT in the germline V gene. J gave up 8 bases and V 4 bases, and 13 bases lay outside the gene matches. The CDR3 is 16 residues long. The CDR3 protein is CASSFSPRQGDEKLFF. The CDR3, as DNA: TGTGCCAGCAGTTTTTCCCCGCGACAGGGAGACGAAAAACTGTTTTTT.

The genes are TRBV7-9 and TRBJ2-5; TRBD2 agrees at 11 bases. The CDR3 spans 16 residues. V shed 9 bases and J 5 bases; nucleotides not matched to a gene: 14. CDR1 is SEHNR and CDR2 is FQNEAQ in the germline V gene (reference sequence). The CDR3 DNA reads TGTGCCAGTATAATTTCTGGGACTAGCGGCCGGGAGACCCAGTACTTC. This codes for CASIISGTSGRETQYF.

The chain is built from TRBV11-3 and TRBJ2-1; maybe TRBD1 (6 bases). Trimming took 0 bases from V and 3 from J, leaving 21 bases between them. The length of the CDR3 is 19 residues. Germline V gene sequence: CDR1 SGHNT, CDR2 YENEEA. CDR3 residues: CASSLDLGLGDTFYNEQFF. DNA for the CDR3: TGTGCCAGCAGCTTAGATCTTGGTCTAGGGGACACCTTCTACAATGAGCAGTTCTTC.

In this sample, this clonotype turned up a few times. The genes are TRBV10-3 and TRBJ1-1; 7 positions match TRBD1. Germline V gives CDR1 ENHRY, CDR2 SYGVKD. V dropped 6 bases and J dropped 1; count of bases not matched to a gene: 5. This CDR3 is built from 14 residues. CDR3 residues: CAIRGAGGNTEAFF. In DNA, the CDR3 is TGTGCCATCAGGGGGGCAGGGGGGAACACTGAAGCTTTCTTT.

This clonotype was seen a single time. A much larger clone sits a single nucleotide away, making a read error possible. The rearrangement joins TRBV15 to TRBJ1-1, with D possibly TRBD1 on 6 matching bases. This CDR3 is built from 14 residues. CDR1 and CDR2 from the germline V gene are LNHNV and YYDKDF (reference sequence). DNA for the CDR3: TGTGCCACCTGCAGAGGGGGACCGGTGGGTGAAGCTTTCTTT. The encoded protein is CATCRGGPVGEAFF.

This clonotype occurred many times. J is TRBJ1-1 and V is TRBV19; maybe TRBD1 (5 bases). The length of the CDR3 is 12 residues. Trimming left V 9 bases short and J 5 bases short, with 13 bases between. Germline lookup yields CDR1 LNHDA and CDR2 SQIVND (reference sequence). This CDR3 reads CASRVGGTEAFF. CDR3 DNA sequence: TGTGCCAGCAGGGTGGGGGGTACTGAAGCTTTCTTT.

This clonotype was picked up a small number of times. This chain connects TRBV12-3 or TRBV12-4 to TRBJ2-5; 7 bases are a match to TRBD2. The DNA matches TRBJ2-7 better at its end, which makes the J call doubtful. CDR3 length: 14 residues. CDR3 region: CASSLGGGGNEQYF. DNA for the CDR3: TGTGCCAGCAGTTTGGGGGGGGGAGGGAACGAGCAGTACTTC.

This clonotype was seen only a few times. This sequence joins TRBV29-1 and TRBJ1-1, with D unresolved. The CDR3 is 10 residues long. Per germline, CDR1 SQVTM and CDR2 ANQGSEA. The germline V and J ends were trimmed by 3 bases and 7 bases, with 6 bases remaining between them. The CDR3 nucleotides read TGCAGCGTTGACGGCAGTGAAGCTTTCTTT. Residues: CSVDGSEAFF.

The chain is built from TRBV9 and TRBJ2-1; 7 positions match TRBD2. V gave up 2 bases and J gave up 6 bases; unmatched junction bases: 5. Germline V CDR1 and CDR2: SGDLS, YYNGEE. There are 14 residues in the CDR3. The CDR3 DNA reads TGTGCCAGCAGCGTGGGGAGGGCCGGCAATGAGCAGTTCTTC. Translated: CASSVGRAGNEQFF.

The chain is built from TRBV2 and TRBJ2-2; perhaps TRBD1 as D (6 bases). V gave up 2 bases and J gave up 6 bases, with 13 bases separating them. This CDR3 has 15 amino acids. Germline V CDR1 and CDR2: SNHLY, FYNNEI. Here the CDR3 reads CASSEIEGVPGELFF. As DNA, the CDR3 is TGTGCCAGCAGTGAAATTGAGGGGGTTCCCGGGGAGCTGTTTTTT.

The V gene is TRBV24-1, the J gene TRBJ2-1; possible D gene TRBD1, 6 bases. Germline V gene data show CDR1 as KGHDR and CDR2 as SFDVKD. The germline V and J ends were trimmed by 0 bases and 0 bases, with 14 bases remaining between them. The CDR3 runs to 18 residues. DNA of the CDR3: TGTGCCACCAGTGATTTGCTCGGACAGTCAAGCTCCTACAATGAGCAGTTCTTC. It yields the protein CATSDLLGQSSSYNEQFF.

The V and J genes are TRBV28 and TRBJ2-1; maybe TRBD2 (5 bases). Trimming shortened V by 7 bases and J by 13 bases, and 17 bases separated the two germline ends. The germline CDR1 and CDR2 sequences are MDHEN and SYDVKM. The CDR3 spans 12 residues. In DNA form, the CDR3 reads TGTGCCAGCAACCTAGTCAGCGGCCCTCAGTTCTTC. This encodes CASNLVSGPQFF.

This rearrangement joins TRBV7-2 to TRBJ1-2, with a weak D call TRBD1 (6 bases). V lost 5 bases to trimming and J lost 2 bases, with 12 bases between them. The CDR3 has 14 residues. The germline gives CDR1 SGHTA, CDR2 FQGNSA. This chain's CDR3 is CASSPGHQNYGYTF. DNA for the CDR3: TGTGCCAGCAGCCCGGGACACCAAAACTATGGCTACACCTTC.

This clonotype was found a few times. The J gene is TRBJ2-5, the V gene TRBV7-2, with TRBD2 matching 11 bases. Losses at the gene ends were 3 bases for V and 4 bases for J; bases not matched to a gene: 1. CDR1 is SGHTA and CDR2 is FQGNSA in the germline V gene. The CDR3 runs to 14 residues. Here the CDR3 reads CASSFSGGAETQYF. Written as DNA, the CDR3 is TGTGCCAGCAGCTTTAGCGGGGGGGCAGAGACCCAGTACTTC.

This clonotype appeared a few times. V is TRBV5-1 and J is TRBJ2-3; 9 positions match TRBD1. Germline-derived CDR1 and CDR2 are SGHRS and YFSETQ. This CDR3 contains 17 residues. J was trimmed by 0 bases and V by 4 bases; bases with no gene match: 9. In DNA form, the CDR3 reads TGCGCCAGCAGCCAACTCGGACAGGGGAAAAGCACAGATACGCAGTATTTT. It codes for CASSQLGQGKSTDTQYF.

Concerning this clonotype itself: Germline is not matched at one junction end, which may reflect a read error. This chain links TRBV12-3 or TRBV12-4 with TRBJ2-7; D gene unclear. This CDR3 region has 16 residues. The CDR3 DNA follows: TGTACCAGCAGTTTAGATCTCACAGCACTCTCCTACGAGCAGTACTTC. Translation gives CTSSLDLTALSYEQYF.

The CDR3 reads CSAAQGSGGNEQYF. The CDR3 coding sequence is TGCAGTGCAGCGCAGGGTTCGGGGGGGAATGAGCAGTACTTC. This chain connects TRBV20-1 to TRBJ2-5; 8 bases are a match to TRBD2. The CDR3 has 14 amino acids. V lost 6 bases, J lost 11 bases, and 17 bases stayed unmatched. Germline CDR1 and CDR2: DFQATT and SNEGSKA (reference sequence).

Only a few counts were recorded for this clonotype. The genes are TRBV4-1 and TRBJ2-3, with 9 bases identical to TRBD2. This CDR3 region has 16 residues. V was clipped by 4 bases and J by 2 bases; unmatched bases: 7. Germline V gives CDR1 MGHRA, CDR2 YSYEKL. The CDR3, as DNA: TGCGCCAGCAGCCGCGGAAGCGGGGGGCCCACAGATACGCAGTATTTT. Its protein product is CASSRGSGGPTDTQYF.

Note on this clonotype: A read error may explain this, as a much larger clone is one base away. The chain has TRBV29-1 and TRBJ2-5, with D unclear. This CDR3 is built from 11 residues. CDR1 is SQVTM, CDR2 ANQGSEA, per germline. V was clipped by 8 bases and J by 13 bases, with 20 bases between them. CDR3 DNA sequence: TGCAGCTATGAATGGTCCGGATTTCGGTACTTC. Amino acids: CSYEWSGFRYF.